The 26 T cell receptor beta chains presented below share a single source sample, sequenced in a study of blood T cells in healthy people across ages (dated by TCRdb to the mid-2010s). The method was 5' RACE. The instrument was an Illumina HiSeq 2500. A second PCR of about 6 to 12 cycles was run with a J-beta primer mix and a sample-barcoded 5' primer. In TCRdb, the public reads were trimmed at Q25 with fastp and aligned with MiXCR, with productive beta chains retained. A single entry per CDR3 protein holds the most common genes and DNA from its merged rows. The sample profile shows 950,000 to 1,200,000 distinct CDR3 sequences; 35% to 45% of them were found once. The ten largest clones take up around 13% of the sample. Sequences were obtained from blood. The receptors shown here come from a man aged 18 to 35 in good health.

This rearrangement joins TRBV9 to TRBJ2-3, with D unresolved. Germline CDR1 and CDR2: SGDLS and YYNGEE. The CDR3 consists of 13 residues. V lost 3 bases, J lost 2 bases, and 7 bases lay in between. CDR3 nucleotides: TGTGCCAGCAGCGGGCGCACCACAGATACGCAGTATTTT. Translated: CASSGRTTDTQYF. The full variable domain, in which reference TRBV9 and TRBJ2-3 provide the parts outside the CDR3, is DSGVTQTPKHLITATGQRVTLRCSPRSGDLSVYWYQQSLDQGLQFLIQYYNGEERAKGNILERFSAQQFPDLHSELNLSSLELGDSALYFCASSGRTTDTQYFGPGTRLTVL.

There are a few counts of this clonotype. CDR3 nucleotide sequence: TGTGCCAGCAGCAAAAGTTTAAGGGGCAATCAGCCCCAGCATTTT. It translates to CASSKSLRGNQPQHF. The chain carries TRBV21-1 and TRBJ1-5. TRBV21-1 is reported as a pseudogene. CDR3 length: 15 amino acids.

The chain combines TRBV20-1 with TRBJ2-5; D is uncertain. The CDR3 totals 14 residues. Per germline, CDR1 DFQATT and CDR2 SNEGSKA (reference sequence). V was clipped by 2 bases and J by 5 bases, with 15 bases between them. The CDR3 DNA follows: TGCAGTGCTAGAAAGGGTGGATATCCCGAGACCCAGTACTTC. It specifies CSARKGGYPETQYF.

This clonotype was recorded a few times. The chain uses TRBV2 and TRBJ2-7, with D possibly matching TRBD1 (6 bases). The CDR3 is 19 amino acids. Germline V gene data show CDR1 as SNHLY and CDR2 as FYNNEI. The germline V and J ends were trimmed by 2 bases and 3 bases, with 26 bases remaining between them. CDR3 sequence (DNA): TGTGCCAGCAGTGAATCTGGGGGCACTTCTCTAGGTGCCCACTACGAGCAGTACTTC. Its translation is CASSESGGTSLGAHYEQYF.

This clonotype was observed once. The chain has TRBV7-9 and TRBJ2-1, with D unclear. Germline loops: CDR1 SEHNR, CDR2 FQNEAQ (reference sequence). This CDR3 is 15 amino acids long. The V end lost 2 bases, the J end lost 5 bases, and 13 bases lay between the germline ends. As DNA, the CDR3 is TGTGCCAGCAGCTTATTGTCAGCGAGGCACAATGAGCAGTTCTTC. Amino acid sequence: CASSLLSARHNEQFF.

This clonotype was counted between two and nine times. V gene TRBV2 combines with J gene TRBJ2-5, with TRBD2 identical over 10 bases. The ends lost 10 bases at V and 0 bases at J; junction bases unmatched: 8. This CDR3 has 15 residues. Germline values: CDR1 SNHLY, CDR2 FYNNEI. In nucleotides, the CDR3 is TGTGCCAAGTCATCTAGCGGGGGAAACCAAGAGACCCAGTACTTC. Translating gives CAKSSSGGNQETQYF.

This clonotype was seen at least ten times. The DNA for the CDR3 is TGTGCCACCAGCAGATTGGAAACAGGTCAAGAGACCCAGTACTTC. Encoded protein: CATSRLETGQETQYF. The chain employs TRBV15 and TRBJ2-5, with D maybe TRBD1 (5 bases). The CDR3 is 15 amino acids. Germline CDR1 and CDR2: LNHNV and YYDKDF (reference sequence). The V end was cut by 2 bases, the J end by 2 bases, with 12 bases between.

In its sample, this clonotype was seen a few times. V and J are TRBV7-9 and TRBJ1-4; unclear D gene. From germline, CDR1 is SEHNR and CDR2 FQNEAQ (reference sequence). CDR3 length equals 10 residues. V lost 1 base and J 12 bases, leaving 3 bases between the germline ends. The CDR3 protein is CASSLDELFF. The CDR3 region has the DNA TGTGCCAGCAGCTTAGATGAACTGTTTTTT.

The rearrangement links TRBV12-3 or TRBV12-4 to TRBJ1-2; D not certain. The CDR3 is 13 amino acids. Deletions cut 11 bases from V and 2 bases from J, with 15 bases between. CDR3 in DNA: TGTGCCTACCGGGCCTACCCGAACTATGGCTACACCTTC. Protein sequence: CAYRAYPNYGYTF.

This chain joins TRBV28 and TRBJ2-1; 9 bases match TRBD2. V dropped 11 bases and J dropped 4; count of bases not matched to a gene: 15. From germline, CDR1 is MDHEN and CDR2 SYDVKM. This CDR3 contains 16 residues. CDR3: CAGGRGGTVFYNEQFF. In DNA form, the CDR3 reads TGTGCCGGCGGGAGGGGTGGCACCGTGTTTTACAATGAGCAGTTCTTC.

This clonotype appeared many times. The chain is built from TRBV12-3 or TRBV12-4 and TRBJ2-7; D is undetermined. The CDR3 has 14 amino acids. V lost 1 base and J lost 2, with 9 bases in between. DNA for the CDR3: TGTGCCAGCAGTTTAGGGACCGATCCCTACGAGCAGTACTTC. Protein product: CASSLGTDPYEQYF.

This clonotype showed up many times. The chain joins TRBV29-1 to TRBJ2-3, with D unclear. Trimming shortened V by 3 bases and J by 1 base, and 5 bases separated the two germline ends. In germline, CDR1 is SQVTM, CDR2 ANQGSEA. The length of the CDR3 is 12 residues. The CDR3 region is CSVDRGTDTQYF. CDR3 nucleotide sequence: TGCAGCGTTGATCGGGGCACAGATACGCAGTATTTT.

The rearrangement joins TRBV7-2 to TRBJ2-3, with 7 bases fitting TRBD2. Germline lookup yields CDR1 SGHTA and CDR2 FQGNSA. This CDR3 contains 17 residues. The junction had 17 bases not matched to a gene; V was cut back by 5 bases and J by 6 bases. CDR3: CASSPTASGGMRDTQYF. CDR3 nucleotides: TGTGCCAGCAGCCCCACGGCTAGCGGTGGCATGAGGGATACGCAGTATTTT.

The V call is TRBV6-1, the J call TRBJ1-2; D uncertain. Germline loops: CDR1 MNHNS, CDR2 SASEGT. The CDR3 has 10 amino acids. Trimming removed 2 bases from V and 8 bases from J, with 3 bases in between. The CDR3 spells CASSEWGYTF. The CDR3 nucleotides are TGTGCCAGCAGTGAATGGGGCTACACCTTC.

The chain has TRBV6-2 or TRBV6-3 and TRBJ1-1; 7 bases fit TRBD1. CDR1 and CDR2 (germline): MNHEY, SVGEGT. V lost 6 bases to trimming and J lost 6 bases; unmatched junction nucleotides: 13. This CDR3 comprises 15 residues. CDR3 in DNA: TGTGCCAGCAGGAAAACAGGGGCCGTGCAGCCTGAAGCTTTCTTT. Amino acids: CASRKTGAVQPEAFF.

This chain uses TRBV5-1 with TRBJ1-1; possible D gene TRBD1, 5 bases. The V gene's germline CDR1 is SGHRS and CDR2 YFSETQ. Deletions cut 3 bases from V and 3 bases from J, with 18 bases between. This CDR3 is 16 amino acids long. CDR3 amino acids: CASSWTLQDGDTEAFF. The CDR3 DNA follows: TGCGCCAGCAGCTGGACACTTCAGGACGGGGACACTGAAGCTTTCTTT.

The chain is built from TRBV4-3 and TRBJ1-2; 8 nucleotides match TRBD1. The CDR3 length is 15 residues. The V and J ends lost 1 base and 4 bases, in that order; junction bases with no gene match: 5. Germline loops: CDR1 LGHNA, CDR2 YSLEER. The CDR3 coding sequence is TGCGCCAGCAGCCAAGGACAGGGGACCTCCTATGGCTACACCTTC. This translates into CASSQGQGTSYGYTF.

This clonotype was counted a few times. This chain joins TRBV4-3 and TRBJ2-3, with 8 bases lining up with TRBD2. The CDR3 contains 18 residues. The V gene's germline CDR1 is LGHNA and CDR2 YSLEER. Trimming removed 0 bases from V and 5 bases from J; junction bases left unmatched: 13. CDR3 in DNA: TGCGCCAGCAGCCAAGAATGGAGAAGCGGGGGAAACAGAGATACGCAGTATTTT. Residues: CASSQEWRSGGNRDTQYF.

This clonotype was observed a handful of times. This chain connects TRBV6-2 or TRBV6-3 to TRBJ1-2; tentative D call: TRBD1 (6 bases). This CDR3 has 16 amino acids. The V gene's germline CDR1 is MNHEY and CDR2 SVGEGT. The ends were cut back, 7 bases at V and 6 bases at J, with 24 bases in the middle. The DNA of the CDR3 is TGTGCCAGCAAGAGGGACAAGGGGACCAGACCTAATGGCTACACCTTC. It is translated as CASKRDKGTRPNGYTF.

There are many counts of this clonotype. The J gene is TRBJ1-2, the V gene TRBV12-3 or TRBV12-4, with D perhaps matching TRBD1 (5 bases). V was shortened by 8 bases and J by 6 bases, with 10 bases between the two germline ends. The CDR3 spans 11 residues. CDR3 in amino acids: CASWGLNGYTF. The CDR3 coding sequence is TGTGCCAGCTGGGGACTTAATGGCTACACCTTC.

V is TRBV5-1 and J is TRBJ2-7, with TRBD1 matching 10 bases. The CDR3 runs 16 residues. Germline trimming cut 0 bases from V and 7 bases from J; bases unmatched to any gene: 10. CDR1 is SGHRS and CDR2 is YFSETQ in the germline V gene. Written as DNA, the CDR3 is TGCGCCAGCAGCTTGGTATCCGGGACAGGGGCCGGGGAGCAGTACTTC. It is translated as CASSLVSGTGAGEQYF.

This CDR3 is CASSPTRAYGYTF. CDR3 nucleotide sequence: TGTGCCAGCAGCCCGACTCGTGCCTATGGCTACACCTTC. The chain recombines TRBV7-9 with TRBJ1-2, with unresolved D. Germline CDR1 reads SEHNR; CDR2 reads FQNEAQ (reference sequence). This CDR3 contains 13 residues. The V end was cut by 5 bases, the J end by 4 bases, with 11 bases between.

The gene calls are TRBV3-1 and TRBJ2-5; TRBD2 agrees at 11 bases. The CDR3 contains 14 residues. After removal of 7 bases from V and 2 bases from J, the junction contained 3 bases not matched to a gene. Germline CDR1 LGHDT, CDR2 YNNKEL (reference sequence). CDR3 coding DNA: TGTGCCAGCACCCCTAGCGGGGGGCAAGAGACCCAGTACTTC. It is translated as CASTPSGGQETQYF.

The rearrangement uses TRBV6-5 and TRBJ2-6; TRBD1 matches 7 bases. Trimming removed 0 bases from V and 3 bases from J; junction bases left unmatched: 8. This CDR3 spans 18 amino acids. Germline loops: CDR1 MNHEY, CDR2 SVGAGI. The CDR3 loop is CASSYSSRGRGGANVLTF. The DNA for the CDR3 is TGTGCCAGCAGTTACTCGAGTAGGGGGCGAGGTGGGGCCAACGTCCTGACTTTC.

The gene calls are TRBV6-5 and TRBJ2-7; D is uncertain. Germline CDR1 is MNHEY and CDR2 is SVGAGI. The CDR3 spans 13 residues. Trimming cost V 6 bases and J 3 bases, with 12 bases left between them. Here the CDR3 reads CASRRQADYEQYF. DNA of the CDR3: TGTGCCAGCAGAAGGCAGGCCGACTACGAGCAGTACTTC.

The genes are TRBV18 and TRBJ1-2, with 7 nucleotides matching TRBD1. The CDR3 length is 14 residues. Germline CDR1 reads KGHSH; CDR2 reads LQKENI. V lost 5 bases and J lost 8; bases outside the gene matches: 11. CDR3 amino acids: CASSSRQGLEGYTF. In DNA form, the CDR3 reads TGTGCCAGCTCATCTAGACAGGGTCTAGAAGGCTACACCTTC.